A selection of T cell receptor beta chains follows, all from one sample in a study of blood T cell repertoires in COVID-19. Profiling relied on immunoSEQ multiplex PCR, and the TCRdb table lists in-frame clones only, not all of them. The sample yields about 190,000 clones, approximately 86% seen once. Sequencing was carried out using peripheral blood. These receptors were collected from a man aged 25-45 years with acute or convalescent COVID-19. Each CDR3 is given with its conserved first and last residue. A D gene is named only where the DNA matches it firmly. Size tells how often a clone was seen (once, few, many) or the class of an expanded clone, and some rows leave it out.

D gene	clone size	V gene	J gene	CDR3 DNA	CDR3 protein
TRBD2	NA	TRBV2	TRBJ2-1	TGTGCCAGCAGTGAAATTAATCTAGCGGGTACCTACAATGAGCAGTTCTTC	CASSEINLAGTYNEQFF
NA	NA	TRBV7-9	TRBJ2-7	TGTGCCAGCAGCTTAGGGCAGTACCCCGAGCAGTACTTC	CASSLGQYPEQYF
NA	once	TRBV25-1	TRBJ1-2	TGTGCCAGCCGCGGGGGGCCTACCCATGGCTACACCTTC	CASRGGPTHGYTF
TRBD1	NA	TRBV28	TRBJ1-3	TGTGCCAGCAGTCTAGGACAGGGGTGGGTAAACACCATATATTTT	CASSLGQGWVNTIYF
TRBD1	NA	TRBV15	TRBJ1-5	TGTGCCACCAGCCAGGGGGAGGCTCAGCCCCAGCATTTT	CATSQGEAQPQHF
TRBD2	NA	TRBV6-6	TRBJ2-1	TGTGCCAGCAGTCTCCCGAACACTCTAGCGGGAGGTCCGCGTGAGCAGTTCTTC	CASSLPNTLAGGPREQFF
TRBD1	NA	TRBV5-1	TRBJ1-5	TGCGCCAGCAGCCCTGGACAGGGGCTCAATCAGCCCCAGCATTTT	CASSPGQGLNQPQHF
NA	once	TRBV19	TRBJ1-3	TGTGCCAGTAGTATACGGAGCCGGGAAGTGGGTGGAAACACCATATATTTT	CASSIRSREVGGNTIYF
NA	NA	TRBV28	TRBJ1-4	TGTGCCAGCAGTTCCCCACAGGGCACTAATGAAAAACTGTTTTTT	CASSSPQGTNEKLFF
TRBD1	NA	TRBV5-8	TRBJ2-3	TGTGCCAGCAGCTTTGACAGGGGTGCAGATACGCAGTATTTT	CASSFDRGADTQYF
NA	NA	TRBV9	TRBJ1-6	TGTGCCAGCAGCGTAGTAAGCTCTTTTCCCCTCCACTTT	CASSVVSSFPLHF
NA	once	TRBV3-1/TRBV3-2	TRBJ2-1	TGTGCCAGCAGCCAAGATGTAGCGGTGAATCCTAATACCCAGTTCTTC	CASSQDVAVNPNTQFF
TRBD2	NA	TRBV5-5	TRBJ2-7	TGTGCCAGCAGCTTGGCCGCTAGCGGGAGAGTTGAGCAGTACTTC	CASSLAASGRVEQYF
TRBD2	NA	TRBV9	TRBJ2-7	TGTGCCAGCAGCGTTACGGTCCCTAGCGGAGGTAGGGATGAGCAGTACTTC	CASSVTVPSGGRDEQYF
NA	NA	TRBV7-9	TRBJ2-1	TGTGCCAGCAGCCCGACTTATGGGCAGTTCTTC	CASSPTYGQFF
NA	NA	TRBV6-5	TRBJ1-1	TGTGCCAGCAGTTACTCAAGGACTGCCAACACTGAAGCTTTCTTT	CASSYSRTANTEAFF
NA	NA	TRBV3-1/TRBV3-2	TRBJ2-2	TGTGCCAGCAGCCAAGACCTCAGATACACCGGGGAGCTGTTTTTT	CASSQDLRYTGELFF
TRBD1	NA	TRBV18	TRBJ2-7	TGTGCCAGCTCACCAATTCAACAGGGGATCTACGAGCAGTACTTC	CASSPIQQGIYEQYF
NA	NA	TRBV19	TRBJ1-3	TGTGCCAGTTTCGTCCCGCGAGGCTCTGGAAACACCATATATTTT	CASFVPRGSGNTIYF
NA	few	TRBV7-2	TRBJ1-2	TGTGCCAGCAGCTTATCCTGGGGGGTTAACTATGGCTACACCTTC	CASSLSWGVNYGYTF
NA	NA	TRBV30	TRBJ2-3	TGTGCCTGGAGTAACTTGGGCACAGATACGCAGTATTTT	CAWSNLGTDTQYF
TRBD1	NA	TRBV7-3	TRBJ2-4	TGTGCCAGCAGCTTCATTGGGACAGGGGGGAACATTCAGTACTTC	CASSFIGTGGNIQYF
TRBD2	NA	TRBV5-4	TRBJ2-5	TGTGCCAGCAGAACCGGCGGGGGAGGACAAGAGACCCAGTACTTC	CASRTGGGGQETQYF
TRBD1	NA	TRBV5-1	TRBJ1-2	TGCGCCAGCAGCTTCGAGGGGGCAAGTGGCTACACCTTC	CASSFEGASGYTF
NA	NA	TRBV12-5	TRBJ2-1	TGTGCTAGTGGCTATGATAATGAGCAGTTCTTC	CASGYDNEQFF
NA	NA	TRBV5-4	TRBJ1-2	TGTGCCAGCAGCTCCGGTCCCGGGACAATTAACTATGGCTACACCTTC	CASSSGPGTINYGYTF
TRBD2	NA	TRBV6-2/TRBV6-3	TRBJ2-1	TGTGCCAGCAGTTATTTGGCGGGAGGGCCACATCTTAATGAGCAGTTCTTC	CASSYLAGGPHLNEQFF
TRBD2	NA	TRBV6-5	TRBJ2-2	TGTGCCAGCAGTAGGGAGCGGGGGTACACCGGGGAGCTGTTTTTT	CASSRERGYTGELFF
TRBD1	NA	TRBV15	TRBJ1-5	TGTGCCACCAGCGACAGGGGAGGAAATCAGCCCCAGCATTTT	CATSDRGGNQPQHF
NA	NA	TRBV30	TRBJ1-1	TGTGCCTGGAGCCAAGGGGGGGGATGGACTGAAGCTTTCTTT	CAWSQGGGWTEAFF
NA	NA	TRBV30	TRBJ2-5	TGTGCCTGGAGTGTAATGGGGGCGCCTAGAGGGACCCAGTACTTC	CAWSVMGAPRGTQYF
TRBD1	NA	TRBV18	TRBJ2-1	TGTGCCAGCTCCCAAAGCCGCTATTCGACAGGGCCCACAGGAAAAAGCTCCTACAATGAGCAGTTCTTC	CASSQSRYSTGPTGKSSYNEQFF
NA	NA	TRBV18	TRBJ2-5	TGTGCCAGCTCAGCCTACAGGGAGACCCAGTACTTC	CASSAYRETQYF
NA	NA	TRBV9	TRBJ2-2	TGTGCCAGCAGACCGGACAGTTCGAACACCGGGGAGCTGTTTTTT	CASRPDSSNTGELFF
NA	NA	TRBV7-9	TRBJ2-5	TGTGCCAGCCTTCCAGAGACCCAGTACTTC	CASLPETQYF
TRBD2	NA	TRBV6-4	TRBJ2-3	TGTGCCAGCAGTGTGAGCGGGGGGGCAAGTACGCAGTATTTT	CASSVSGGASTQYF
TRBD1	NA	TRBV3-1/TRBV3-2	TRBJ1-1	TGTGCCAGCAGCCCCACCGGGACAGGGTTGGTTGAAGCTTTCTTT	CASSPTGTGLVEAFF
NA	few	TRBV5-1	TRBJ2-7	TGCGCCAGCAGCTGGCCGGACGGAGGCGAGCAGTACTTC	CASSWPDGGEQYF
TRBD1	NA	TRBV25-1	TRBJ1-2	TGTGCCAGCTCGTGGAAGGGGGCAGAAGGCTACACCTTC	CASSWKGAEGYTF
NA	NA	TRBV15	TRBJ2-1	TGTGCCACCAGCAGAGATACATACAATGAGCAGTTCTTC	CATSRDTYNEQFF
NA	NA	TRBV6-5	TRBJ2-5	TGTGCCAGCAAGGTCTTCGGGATTGGAGAGACCCAGTACTTC	CASKVFGIGETQYF
TRBD1	once	TRBV28	TRBJ1-5	TGTGCCAGCAGTTCCGGACAGGGTTATAGCAATCAGCCCCAGCATTTT	CASSSGQGYSNQPQHF
TRBD2	NA	TRBV20-1	TRBJ2-3	TGCAGTGCTAGTGGACTAGCGGACACAGATACGCAGTATTTT	CSASGLADTDTQYF
TRBD1	once	TRBV30	TRBJ1-2	TGTGCCTGGAGTTTTGAGGGGGCGGTGTATGGCTACACCTTC	CAWSFEGAVYGYTF
NA	NA	TRBV5-1	TRBJ2-5	TGCGCCAGCAGCTTGAATCGAGGGAGGCTCCAAGAGACCCAGTACTTC	CASSLNRGRLQETQYF
NA	NA	TRBV7-3	TRBJ2-7	TGTGCCAGCAGCTTACAGAGGGCATCCTCCTACGAGCAGTACTTC	CASSLQRASSYEQYF
NA	NA	TRBV15	TRBJ2-5	TGTGCCACCAGCAGAGATCCGGGTAACCAAGAGACCCAGTACTTC	CATSRDPGNQETQYF
TRBD1	NA	TRBV28	TRBJ1-2	TGTGCCAGCAGTTTAGGGGCAGGGGGCGACTATGGCTACACCTTC	CASSLGAGGDYGYTF
NA	NA	TRBV28	TRBJ1-2	TGTGCCAGCAGTTTACCCAGGGAAGGCTACACCTTC	CASSLPREGYTF
NA	NA	TRBV7-6	TRBJ2-7	TGTGCCAGCAGCTTAGGTCAGGCAGGGGAGCCCTACGAGCAGTACTTC	CASSLGQAGEPYEQYF
TRBD1	once	TRBV4-1	TRBJ2-2	TGCGCCAGCAGCCCGGACAGGTGGGACACCGGGGAGCTGTTTTTT	CASSPDRWDTGELFF
NA	NA	TRBV28	TRBJ1-1	TGTGCCAGCAGTCCCACCAGTTCCGCTTTCTTT	CASSPTSSAFF
NA	NA	TRBV3-1/TRBV3-2	TRBJ1-4	TGTGCCAGCAGCCAAGTGCGTAGTTTAAATGAAAAACTGTTTTTT	CASSQVRSLNEKLFF
TRBD1	once	TRBV4-1	TRBJ1-4	TGCGCCAGCAGCCTTTTCGGAAGGGACAGAAATAATGAAAAACTGTTTTTT	CASSLFGRDRNNEKLFF
NA	NA	TRBV5-4	TRBJ1-1	TGTGCCAGCAGCCCCGTTGTAACAGATCCCACTGAAGCTTTCTTT	CASSPVVTDPTEAFF
NA	NA	TRBV29-1	TRBJ1-2	TGCAGCGTTTCCCGGGGGAGTTATGGCTACACCTTC	CSVSRGSYGYTF
NA	NA	TRBV5-1	TRBJ2-3	TGCGCCAGCAGCTTGGCCGGAATAGCTAGCACAGATACGCAGTATTTT	CASSLAGIASTDTQYF
TRBD2	NA	TRBV6-2/TRBV6-3	TRBJ2-5	TGTGCCAGCAGCTCCGGGAGGGGAAGGACCCAGTACTTC	CASSSGRGRTQYF